Listed below are T cell receptor beta chains from one sample, sequenced in a study of CXCR3-negative and CXCR3-positive naive CD8 T cells. TCRdb re-called the 5' RACE reads, yielding one record per CDR3 amino acid sequence without DNA. The sample table includes 100,000 to 150,000 distinct CDR3 sequences. Sequencing was carried out using naive CXCR3- CD8+ T cells from blood. These receptor sequences come from a human donor in good health. Some clones in this sample may be carry-over from other donors' samples. CDR3s include the opening cysteine and the closing phenylalanine or tryptophan.

TRBJ2-5	TRBV12-3/TRBV12-4	15	CASSSDRTGQETQYF
TRBJ2-7	TRBV29-1	13	CSARTSGGYEQYF
TRBJ1-5	TRBV29-1	17	CSVEEDGEIHSNQPQHF
TRBJ2-3	TRBV29-1	12	CSVDLTPDTQYF
TRBJ1-6	TRBV27	15	CASSFYRDYNSPLHF
TRBJ2-7	TRBV7-6	12	CASSVRGGEQYF
TRBJ2-7	TRBV30	13	CAWSSSTGDEQYF
TRBJ2-1	TRBV29-1	12	CSVVAGGNEQFF
TRBJ2-1	TRBV28	15	CASRGDHPSYNEQFF
TRBJ1-1	TRBV18	14	CASSPGWGPTEAFF
TRBJ1-1	TRBV2	13	CASSEEAVSEAFF
TRBJ2-7	TRBV4-2	15	CASSQEYPGGAEQYF
TRBJ2-2	TRBV11-3	17	CASSPNRGGTNTGELFF
TRBJ2-7	TRBV4-3	16	CAGSQDVGGLSYEQYF
TRBJ1-4	TRBV7-9	13	CASSSGTVEKLFF
TRBJ1-1	TRBV5-4	13	CASSLREDTEAFF
TRBJ2-3	TRBV7-9	17	CASSLVAGQESSDTQYF
TRBJ2-5	TRBV11-1	13	CASSPPGEETQYF